The 10 T cell receptor beta chains below all came from one sample that was sequenced in a study of T cells in Graves' hyperthyroidism and ophthalmopathy. Researchers took RNA transcripts and amplified the TCR beta CDR3 regions from them. An initial round of RT-PCR targeting the TCR CDR3 relied on the HTBI primer set. TCRdb re-derived calls from the multiplex PCR reads in MiXCR, one entry per CDR3 protein. The table has 450,000 to 600,000 distinct CDR3 sequences, about 15% seen once. Specimen: blood. The receptors were sampled from a middle-aged woman with Graves' hyperthyroidism.

This clonotype was seen at least ten times. This chain joins TRBV29-1 and TRBJ2-1, with 10 bases lining up with TRBD2. J gave up 1 base and V 7 bases, and 7 bases lay outside the gene matches. There are 15 residues in the CDR3. CDR1 SQVTM and CDR2 ANQGSEA come from the germline V gene. CDR3 residues: CSASGLAESYNEQFF. Here the CDR3 DNA reads TGCAGCGCCAGTGGACTAGCGGAATCCTACAATGAGCAGTTCTTC.

This clonotype was recorded at least ten times. The V call is TRBV3-1, the J call TRBJ2-1, with a tentative D call TRBD1 (6 bases). There are 11 residues in the CDR3. CDR1 and CDR2 from the germline V gene are LGHDT and YNNKEL (reference sequence). V shed 5 bases and J shed 13 bases, with 12 bases lying between them. CDR3 amino acids: CASSTRTEQFF. In DNA, the CDR3 is TGTGCCAGCAGCACCCGGACAGAACAGTTCTTC.

At least ten counts were recorded for this clonotype. The rearrangement links TRBV20-1 to TRBJ2-1, with TRBD2 matching over 8 bases. CDR1 and CDR2 (germline): DFQATT, SNEGSKA (reference sequence). The CDR3 length is 14 residues. The CDR3 here is CSRGRAGVHNEQFF. DNA for the CDR3: TGCAGCCGCGGACGAGCGGGAGTTCACAATGAGCAGTTCTTC.

This clonotype was observed a few times. This chain uses TRBV27 with TRBJ1-4; D uncertain. Germline V lookup: CDR1 MNHEY, CDR2 SMNVEV (reference sequence). Between the trimmed V and J ends, which lost 5 bases and 8 bases, there was a span of 18 bases. This CDR3 has 15 residues. This CDR3 is CASSHRVRSGEKLFF. CDR3 nucleotides: TGTGCCAGCAGTCACCGTGTAAGGTCGGGAGAAAAACTGTTTTTT.

This clonotype was counted a few times. The rearrangement uses TRBV27 and TRBJ2-1; D possibly corresponds to TRBD2 (5 bases). This CDR3 contains 15 residues. Germline assignment: CDR1 MNHEY and CDR2 SMNVEV (reference sequence). V shed 6 bases and J shed 7 bases, with 19 bases lying between them. The CDR3 nucleotides read TGTGCCAGCAGCGAGGGCCCCTCGGGGTTTAATGAGCAGTTCTTC. Protein product: CASSEGPSGFNEQFF.

In this sample, this clonotype turned up a few times. V and J are TRBV30 and TRBJ1-2; D possibly corresponds to TRBD1 (6 bases). CDR3 size: 14 residues. Trimming stripped 4 bases from V and 1 base from J, with 13 bases between. Germline V gives CDR1 GTSNPN, CDR2 SVGIG (reference sequence). This CDR3 is CAWMVWGHNYGYTF. The CDR3 DNA sequence: TGTGCCTGGATGGTTTGGGGGCATAACTATGGCTACACCTTC.

This clonotype was found many times. The chain employs TRBV6-1 and TRBJ1-5, with D maybe TRBD1 (6 bases). CDR1 is MNHNS, CDR2 SASEGT, per germline. V dropped 2 bases and J dropped 3 bases, with 17 bases sitting between them. The length of the CDR3 is 17 residues. CDR3 region: CASSEFGTSKPNQPQHF. CDR3 sequence (DNA): TGTGCCAGCAGTGAATTTGGGACATCGAAACCCAATCAGCCCCAGCATTTT.

Many counts were recorded for this clonotype. The chain combines TRBV7-2 with TRBJ1-6; D might be TRBD1 (5 bases). V gave up 5 bases and J gave up 7 bases, with 12 bases separating them. The CDR3 loop spans 14 amino acids. The germline V gene encodes CDR1 SGHTA and CDR2 FQGNSA. CDR3 region: CASSPGRGNSPLHF. The DNA for the CDR3 is TGTGCCAGCAGCCCTGGGAGGGGAAATTCACCCCTCCACTTT.

This clonotype was detected many times. J is TRBJ2-7 and V is TRBV20-1; D not resolved. This CDR3 has 11 amino acids. The germline V gene has CDR1 DFQATT and CDR2 SNEGSKA (reference sequence). Between the trimmed V and J ends, which lost 6 bases and 2 bases, there was a span of 8 bases. DNA of the CDR3: TGCAGTGCGGGCTCTACCTACGAGCAGTACTTC. Its translation: CSAGSTYEQYF.

The chain combines TRBV5-1 with TRBJ1-2; D unresolved. Germline assignment: CDR1 SGHRS and CDR2 YFSETQ. The ends were cut back, 4 bases at V and 5 bases at J, with 12 bases in the middle. The CDR3 extends over 13 amino acids. The DNA of the CDR3 is TGCGCCAGCAGCCTGTCCGAAGGGTATGGCTACACCTTC. Translating gives CASSLSEGYGYTF.